Described below is a single TCR beta chain sequence and its context. The antigen is unknown. Looked up from germline, CDR1 is MDHEN and CDR2 is SYDVKM. V lost 6 bases to trimming and J lost 0 bases, with 15 bases between them. The CDR3 is 15 residues long. This sample stems from a study of cytomegalovirus exposure and HLA in healthy donors. Study-level points and caveats: What a later analysis showed was that several of the most significant clusters appeared linked to common viral pathogens. The classifier, whose performance was assessed in both the original and validation cohorts, reportedly diagnosed cytomegalovirus status with high specificity and sensitivity. Specific recognition of CMV antigens was confirmed in vitro for a few chains (all CMV-associated).

PCR primers comprised 60 Vbeta and 13 Jbeta primers. Produced via immunoSEQ multiplex PCR; TCRdb's table is partial and in-frame only. This repertoire shows some 170,000 clones, around 83% found once; its top ten account for 0.95% to 1%. The study sampled nominally healthy donors, though unrecorded immune exposures were likely. This chain uses TRBV28 with TRBJ2-7; D uncertain. Specimen: PBMCs. The origin of this receptor is a girl aged 2 to 9 in good health and CMV-seropositive. The CDR3 bases are TGTGCCAGCAGAGATACTCGTGCCCTCTCCTACGAGCAGTACTTC. Translated: CASRDTRALSYEQYF. The full variable domain, with the rest looked up from reference TRBV28 and TRBJ2-7, is DVKVTQSSRYLVKRTGEKVFLECVQDMDHENMFWYRQDPGLGLRLIYFSYDVKMKEKGDIPEGYSVSREKKERFSLILESASTNQTSMYLCASRDTRALSYEQYFGPGTRLTVT.